This T cell receptor (beta chain) was found in a study of PD-1 blockade in classical Hodgkin lymphoma. Using immunoSEQ multiplex PCR, the repertoire was profiled, and TCRdb retains in-frame clones only, with some absent. The sample gives tens of thousands of clones, approximately 87% of which show up once; 20% to 25% is in the top ten. Every one of the patients relapsed after autologous stem cell transplantation (brentuximab vedotin exposure was variable). This CDR3 contains 14 residues. V lost 0 bases and J 6 bases, leaving 10 bases between the germline ends. CDR1 is LGHNA, CDR2 YSLEER, per germline.

The sequenced sample was peripheral blood mononuclear cells (PBMCs), obtained before the second cycle of nivolumab. The sequence was collected from a human donor with classical Hodgkin lymphoma. The chain combines TRBV4-3 with TRBJ2-3; D may be TRBD2 (5 bases). The DNA for the CDR3 is TGCGCCAGCAGCCAAGAGTGGGGAGCGGATACGCAGTATTTT. It translates to CASSQEWGADTQYF.